This TCR beta chain was recovered during a study of cytomegalovirus exposure and HLA in healthy donors. The study's findings and limits: Many donors shared some public TCRs, even though most TCR sequences were rare. Researchers counted 150 to 200 TCR beta chains as cytomegalovirus-associated.

Worth noting for this clone: What it recognizes is unknown.

Germline loops: CDR1 MNHNS, CDR2 SASEGT. V dropped 6 bases and J dropped 6 bases, with 12 bases sitting between them. The CDR3 is 12 residues long. Donors were drawn from the approximately 120-subject validation cohort, separate from the approximately 680-subject first cohort. Clones were sequenced by immunoSEQ multiplex PCR, and TCRdb holds only the in-frame ones, with some missing. The repertoire holds about 65,000 clones, about 90% seen once, with 1.3% in the top ten. This TCR was sampled from a woman between 18 and 30 years old in good health and CMV-seronegative. Sequenced material: PBMCs. V is TRBV6-1 and J is TRBJ2-7; D may be TRBD2 (7 bases). In DNA, the CDR3 is TGTGCCAGCAGCTGGGAGGGGGGCGAGCAGTACTTC. Amino acid sequence: CASSWEGGEQYF.